This TCR beta chain was found in a study of molecular identifiers for immune sequencing clone quantification. Whole-study findings and limits: Jurkat TCR RNA spiked in from one cell reportedly remained identifiable amid about a million naive cells.

TCRdb re-called the PCR reads with MiXCR, one entry per CDR3 protein. The top ten clones hold over 0.7% of a sample with 350,000 or so distinct CDR3 sequences, about 20% of them seen once. This clonotype was counted at least ten times. Its antigen is currently unknown. The CDR3 is made up of 15 amino acids. With V trimmed by 7 bases and J by 3 bases, 6 bases remained unmatched. Germline assignment: CDR1 SGHTA and CDR2 FQGNSA. Naive CD8 sequencing libraries were generated from 20,000 to 1,000,000 sorted cells, with 10%, 30% or 50% RNA as input. This TCR was recovered from a human donor in good health. Some libraries in this study had Jurkat cell RNA spiked in. The specimen sequenced was naive CD8+ T cells from blood, with Jurkat cell RNA spiked in. Subset specified: FACS-sorted CD8+CD4-CCR7+CD45RA+ naive T cells. The chain combines TRBV7-2 with TRBJ2-6; 7 bases map to TRBD1. The CDR3 DNA follows: TGTGCCAGCAACCCCACAGGGGATGGGGCCAACGTCCTGACTTTC. Translated, it gives CASNPTGDGANVLTF.